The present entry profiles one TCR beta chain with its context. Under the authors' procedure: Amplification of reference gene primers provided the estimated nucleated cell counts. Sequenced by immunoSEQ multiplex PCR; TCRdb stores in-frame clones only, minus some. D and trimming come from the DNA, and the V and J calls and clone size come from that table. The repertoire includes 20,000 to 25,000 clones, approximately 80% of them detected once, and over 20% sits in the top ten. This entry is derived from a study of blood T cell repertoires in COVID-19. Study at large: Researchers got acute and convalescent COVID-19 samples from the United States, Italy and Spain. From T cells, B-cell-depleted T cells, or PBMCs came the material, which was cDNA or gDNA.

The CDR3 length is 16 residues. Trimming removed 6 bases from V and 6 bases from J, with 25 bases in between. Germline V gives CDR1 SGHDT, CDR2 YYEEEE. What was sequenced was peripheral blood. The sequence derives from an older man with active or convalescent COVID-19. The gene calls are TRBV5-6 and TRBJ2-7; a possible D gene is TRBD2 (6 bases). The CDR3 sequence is CASIISGGLLSGEQYF. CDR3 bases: TGTGCCAGCATCATCTCAGGAGGACTATTATCGGGCGAGCAGTACTTC.